The clone carrying this TCR beta chain was found a few times. Its antigen is still unknown. This sample is part of a study of beta chain features in type 1 diabetes. General observations from the study: When Type 1 diabetes patients were examined, their TCRB CDR3s proved moderately but significantly shorter in all four CD4+ subsets. In type 1 diabetes patients, VDJ junctions had fewer insertions; deletions at these junctions were more frequent.

Trimming cost V 0 bases and J 5 bases; bases outside gene matches: 1. This CDR3 has 15 residues. Germline CDR1 is SEHNR and CDR2 is FQNEAQ (reference sequence). The whole isolated RNA underwent reverse transcription, so sequencing captured expressed TCRB transcripts. Profiled with immunoSEQ multiplex PCR; TCRdb holds only in-frame clones, not every one. The data contain around 130,000 clones, 9% of them seen just once; the ten biggest clones take up 0.75%. Sequenced material: central memory CD4+ T cells from blood. The chain couples TRBV7-9 to TRBJ2-1, with TRBD2 identical over 10 bases. The receptor was derived from a young man with type 1 diabetes. CDR3 region: CASSLASGGDNEQFF. CDR3 DNA: TGTGCCAGCAGCTTAGCGAGCGGGGGGGACAATGAGCAGTTCTTC.